This T cell receptor beta chain was captured by sequencing in a study of Graves' ophthalmopathy and Graves' hyperthyroidism. General observations from the study: Progression of ophthalmopathy was predicted by the model with 70% to 71% sensitivity and under 75% specificity.

Germline values: CDR1 MNHEY, CDR2 SMNVEV (reference sequence). V lost 2 bases and J lost 7, with 17 bases in between. The CDR3 length is 15 residues. With regard to this clonotype: Its antigen is not identified.

Amplification from RNA transcripts yielded the TCR beta CDR3 regions. RT-PCR was first run with HTBI primers, then multiplex PCR in a second round. From the multiplex PCR reads, TCRdb called clonotypes with MiXCR, one entry per CDR3 protein. The table has about 400,000 distinct CDR3 sequences, roughly 18% seen once; the top ten hold 1.5% to 2%. Orbital computed tomography and thyroid ultrasound, along with TRAb, serum thyroxine and clinical symptoms, underpinned diagnosis. Sequenced: peripheral blood. The V and J genes are TRBV27 and TRBJ2-5; D may be TRBD1 or TRBD2 (7 bases each). This TCR came from a young woman with Graves' ophthalmopathy. This CDR3 reads CASSLGQGGDRTQYF. Written as DNA, the CDR3 is TGTGCCAGCAGTTTAGGGCAGGGAGGGGACAGGACCCAGTACTTC.